This T cell receptor beta chain appears in the sequencing data of a study of T-cell reconstitution after alpha-beta-depleted transplantation in children. General observations from the study: Some patients showed high day-60 TCRbeta diversity, which derived from surviving recipient T cells and thymic progenitors. Reports say that about two months after transplant, the alpha-beta T cells came out of several hundred graft clones that had expanded. T-cell numbers and diversity, one year after transplant, stemmed largely from T cells that were newly produced.

This CDR3 region has 13 residues. Trimming shortened V by 4 bases and J by 6 bases, and 11 bases separated the two germline ends. CDR1 SGHTA and CDR2 FQGTGA come from the germline V gene. Worth noting for this clonotype: Its matching antigen is unknown.

Unique molecular identifiers were incorporated during preparation of the TCRbeta library. From the PCR reads, TCRdb called clonotypes with MiXCR, one entry per CDR3 protein. The sample holds 450,000 to 600,000 distinct CDR3 sequences; 10% to 15% are singletons and the top ten take over 2%. This chain joins TRBV7-3 and TRBJ2-3; D remains unclear. The starting material was PBMCs, mostly from graft donor cells, obtained 360 days after TCRalphabeta/CD19-depleted stem cell transplant. The TCR was taken from a male patient younger than 18 who had a stem cell transplant for acute myeloid leukemia, so the T cells may come from the graft donor. CDR3 DNA: TGTGCCAGCAGCTCGTTAGTTGGGGATACGCAGTATTTT. It encodes CASSSLVGDTQYF.